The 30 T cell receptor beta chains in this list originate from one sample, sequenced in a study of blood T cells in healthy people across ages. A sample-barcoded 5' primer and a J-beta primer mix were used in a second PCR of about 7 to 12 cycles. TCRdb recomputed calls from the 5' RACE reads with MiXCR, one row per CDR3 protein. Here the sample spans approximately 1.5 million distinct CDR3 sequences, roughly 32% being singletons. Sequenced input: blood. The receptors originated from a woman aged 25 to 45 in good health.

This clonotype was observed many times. CDR3 protein: CASSRGLAGEETQYF. The CDR3, as DNA: TGTGCCAGCAGCCGGGGACTAGCGGGAGAAGAGACCCAGTACTTC. The chain employs TRBV9 and TRBJ2-5; 14 positions agree with TRBD2. V was pared by 4 bases and J by 3 bases, with 2 bases of the junction left unmatched. Germline V gene lookup returns CDR1 SGDLS and CDR2 YYNGEE. CDR3 size: 15 residues.

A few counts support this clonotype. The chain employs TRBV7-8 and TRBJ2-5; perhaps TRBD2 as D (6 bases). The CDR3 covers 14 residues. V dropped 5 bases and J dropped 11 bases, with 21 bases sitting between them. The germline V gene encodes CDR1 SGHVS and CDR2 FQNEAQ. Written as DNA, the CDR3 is TGTGCCAGCAGCCCAGGACGGATTCCTCGGGAGCAGTACTTC. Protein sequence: CASSPGRIPREQYF.

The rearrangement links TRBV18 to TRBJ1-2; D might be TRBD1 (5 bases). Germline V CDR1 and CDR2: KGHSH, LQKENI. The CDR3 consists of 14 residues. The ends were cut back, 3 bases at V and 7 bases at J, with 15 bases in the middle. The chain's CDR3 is CASSPGPAGGGYTF. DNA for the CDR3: TGTGCCAGCTCACCGGGACCGGCGGGTGGTGGCTACACCTTC.

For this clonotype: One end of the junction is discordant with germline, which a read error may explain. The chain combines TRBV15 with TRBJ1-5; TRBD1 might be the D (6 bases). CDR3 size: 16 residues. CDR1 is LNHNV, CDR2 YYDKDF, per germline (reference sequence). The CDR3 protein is CATSPRRQVSNRPQHF. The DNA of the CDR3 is TGCGCCACCAGCCCTAGGAGACAGGTCTCAAATCGGCCCCAGCATTTT.

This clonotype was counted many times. The CDR3 loop reads CASSLYGTGGNEQYF. As DNA, the CDR3 is TGTGCCAGCAGCTTGTACGGGACAGGCGGGAACGAGCAGTACTTC. The V call is TRBV5-5, the J call TRBJ2-7, with 8 nucleotides matching TRBD1. Germline loops: CDR1 SGHKS, CDR2 YYEKEE (reference sequence). The CDR3 extends over 15 amino acids. J gave up 5 bases and V 1 base, and 8 bases lay outside the gene matches.

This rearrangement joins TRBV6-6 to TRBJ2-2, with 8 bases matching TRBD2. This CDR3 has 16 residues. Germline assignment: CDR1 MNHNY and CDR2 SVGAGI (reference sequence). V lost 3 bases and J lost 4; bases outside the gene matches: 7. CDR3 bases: TGTGCCAGCAGTTATGGAAGCGGGAGAGTCACCGGGGAGCTGTTTTTT. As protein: CASSYGSGRVTGELFF.

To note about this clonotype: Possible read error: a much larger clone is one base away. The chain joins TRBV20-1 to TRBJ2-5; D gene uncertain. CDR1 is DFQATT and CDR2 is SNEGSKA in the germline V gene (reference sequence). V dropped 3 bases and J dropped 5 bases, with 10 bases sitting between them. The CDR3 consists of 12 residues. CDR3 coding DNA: TGCAGTGCTAGTAAGGGTGGGGAGACCCAGTACTTC. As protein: CSASKGGETQYF.

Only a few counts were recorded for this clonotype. As DNA, the CDR3 is TGTGCCAGCAGCCTTCCTGGTTCGGGAGTATCAAGCGAGCAGTACTTC. Translated, it gives CASSLPGSGVSSEQYF. The rearrangement links TRBV13 to TRBJ2-7; a weak D match, TRBD2 (6 bases). Between the trimmed V and J ends, which lost 5 bases and 6 bases, there was a span of 23 bases. Germline values: CDR1 PRHDT, CDR2 FYEKMQ (reference sequence). CDR3 length: 16 amino acids.

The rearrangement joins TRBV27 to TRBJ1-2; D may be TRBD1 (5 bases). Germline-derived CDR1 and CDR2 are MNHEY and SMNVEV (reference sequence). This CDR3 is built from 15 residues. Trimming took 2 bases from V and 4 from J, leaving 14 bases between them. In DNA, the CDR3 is TGTGCCAGCAGTTTAATCTTCGAGGGGACCTATGGCTACACCTTC. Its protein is CASSLIFEGTYGYTF.

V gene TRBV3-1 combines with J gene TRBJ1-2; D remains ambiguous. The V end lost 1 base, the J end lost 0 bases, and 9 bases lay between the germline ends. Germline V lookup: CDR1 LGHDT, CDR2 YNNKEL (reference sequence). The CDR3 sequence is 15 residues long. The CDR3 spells CASSQARTANYGYTF. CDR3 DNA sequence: TGTGCCAGCAGCCAAGCCAGGACGGCTAACTATGGCTACACCTTC.

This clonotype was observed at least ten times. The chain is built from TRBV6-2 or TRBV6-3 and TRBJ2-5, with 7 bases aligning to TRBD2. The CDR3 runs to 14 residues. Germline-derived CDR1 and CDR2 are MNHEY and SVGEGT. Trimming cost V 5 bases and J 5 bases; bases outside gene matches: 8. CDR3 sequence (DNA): TGTGCCAGCAGTCTAGCGGCCGGGGGGGAGACCCAGTACTTC. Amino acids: CASSLAAGGETQYF.

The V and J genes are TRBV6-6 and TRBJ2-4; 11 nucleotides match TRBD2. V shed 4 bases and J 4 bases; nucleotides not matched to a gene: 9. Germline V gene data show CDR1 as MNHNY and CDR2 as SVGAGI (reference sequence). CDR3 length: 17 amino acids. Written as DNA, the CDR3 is TGTGCCAGCAGTTCCCGAGTAGCGGGAGGGGGGAAAAACATTCAGTACTTC. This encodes CASSSRVAGGGKNIQYF.

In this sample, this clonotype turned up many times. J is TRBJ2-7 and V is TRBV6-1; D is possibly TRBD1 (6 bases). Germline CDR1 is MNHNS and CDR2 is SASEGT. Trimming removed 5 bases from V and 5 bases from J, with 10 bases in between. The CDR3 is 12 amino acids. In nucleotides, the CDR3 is TGTGCCAGCAGTATACAGGGAGACGAGCAGTACTTC. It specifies CASSIQGDEQYF.

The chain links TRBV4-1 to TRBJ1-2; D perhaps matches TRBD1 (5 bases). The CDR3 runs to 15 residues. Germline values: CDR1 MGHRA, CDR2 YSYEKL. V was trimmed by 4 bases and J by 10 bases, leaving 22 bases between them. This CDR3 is CASSPPGLGAKDYTF. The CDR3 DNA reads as TGCGCCAGCAGCCCACCCGGGCTCGGGGCCAAAGACTACACCTTC.

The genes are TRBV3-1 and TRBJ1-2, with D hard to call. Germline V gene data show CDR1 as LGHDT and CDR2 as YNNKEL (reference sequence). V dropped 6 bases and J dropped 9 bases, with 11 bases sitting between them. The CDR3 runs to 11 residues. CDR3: CASRGGGRYTF. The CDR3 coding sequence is TGTGCCAGCAGGGGAGGAGGCCGCTACACCTTC.

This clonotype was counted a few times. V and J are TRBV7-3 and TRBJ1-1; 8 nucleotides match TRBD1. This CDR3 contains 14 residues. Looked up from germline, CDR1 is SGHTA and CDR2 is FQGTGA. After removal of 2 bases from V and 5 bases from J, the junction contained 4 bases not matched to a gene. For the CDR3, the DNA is TGTGCCAGCAGCTTATCAGGGGGCAGGACTGAAGCTTTCTTT. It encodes CASSLSGGRTEAFF.

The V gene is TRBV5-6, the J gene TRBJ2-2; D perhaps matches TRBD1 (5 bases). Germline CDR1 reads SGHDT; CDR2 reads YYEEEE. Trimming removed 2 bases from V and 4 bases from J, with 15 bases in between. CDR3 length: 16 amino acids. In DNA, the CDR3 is TGTGCCAGCAGCTTATTGGCAGGGCTGGGCACCGGGGAGCTGTTTTTT. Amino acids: CASSLLAGLGTGELFF.

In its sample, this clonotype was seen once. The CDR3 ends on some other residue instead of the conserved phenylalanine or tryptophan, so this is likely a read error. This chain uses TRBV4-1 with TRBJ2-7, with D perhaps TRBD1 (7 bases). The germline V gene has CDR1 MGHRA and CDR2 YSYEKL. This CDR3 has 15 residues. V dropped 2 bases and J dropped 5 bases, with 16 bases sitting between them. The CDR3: CASSQLGRGDHEQYL. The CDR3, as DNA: TGCGCCAGCAGCCAACTCGGCAGGGGGGACCACGAGCAGTACTTA.

The CDR3 sequence: CASSQEDGYNEQFF. CDR3 DNA sequence: TGTGCCAGCAGCCAAGAGGACGGCTACAATGAGCAGTTCTTC. The chain links TRBV3-1 to TRBJ2-1; D gene ambiguous. Germline assignment: CDR1 LGHDT and CDR2 YNNKEL (reference sequence). The CDR3 contains 14 residues. V lost 0 bases, J lost 3 bases, and 6 bases lay in between.

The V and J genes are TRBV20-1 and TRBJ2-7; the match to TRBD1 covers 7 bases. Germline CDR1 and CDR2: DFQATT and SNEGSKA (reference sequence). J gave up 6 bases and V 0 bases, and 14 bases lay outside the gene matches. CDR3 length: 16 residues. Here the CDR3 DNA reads TGCAGTGCTAGAGACTGGACAGACAGGGATCCTCCCGAGCAGTACTTC. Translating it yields CSARDWTDRDPPEQYF.

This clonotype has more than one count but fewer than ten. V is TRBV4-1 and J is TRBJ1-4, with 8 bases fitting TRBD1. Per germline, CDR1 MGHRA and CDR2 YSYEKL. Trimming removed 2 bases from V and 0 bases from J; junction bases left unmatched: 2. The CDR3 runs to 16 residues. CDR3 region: CASSQQQGATNEKLFF. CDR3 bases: TGCGCCAGCAGCCAACAACAGGGGGCAACTAATGAAAAACTGTTTTTT.

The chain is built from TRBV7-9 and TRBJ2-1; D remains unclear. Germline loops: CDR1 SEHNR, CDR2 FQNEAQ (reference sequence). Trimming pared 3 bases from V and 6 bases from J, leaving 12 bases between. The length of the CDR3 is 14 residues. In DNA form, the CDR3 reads TGTGCCAGCAGCTTTTGGGCACCTCCCAATGAGCAGTTCTTC. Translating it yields CASSFWAPPNEQFF.

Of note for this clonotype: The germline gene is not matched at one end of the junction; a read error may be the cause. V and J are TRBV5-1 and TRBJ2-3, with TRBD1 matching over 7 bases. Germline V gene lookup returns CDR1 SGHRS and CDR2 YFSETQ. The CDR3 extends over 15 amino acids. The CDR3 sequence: CTSSTPGGSTDTQYF. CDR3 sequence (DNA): TGCACCAGCAGCACCCCAGGGGGAAGCACAGATACGCAGTATTTT.

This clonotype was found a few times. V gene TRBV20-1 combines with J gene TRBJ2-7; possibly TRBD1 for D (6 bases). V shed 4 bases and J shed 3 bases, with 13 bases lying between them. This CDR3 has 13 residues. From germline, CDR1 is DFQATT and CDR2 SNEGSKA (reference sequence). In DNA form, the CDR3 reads TGCAGTGCTACCTTGGGACACTACTACGAGCAGTACTTC. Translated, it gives CSATLGHYYEQYF.

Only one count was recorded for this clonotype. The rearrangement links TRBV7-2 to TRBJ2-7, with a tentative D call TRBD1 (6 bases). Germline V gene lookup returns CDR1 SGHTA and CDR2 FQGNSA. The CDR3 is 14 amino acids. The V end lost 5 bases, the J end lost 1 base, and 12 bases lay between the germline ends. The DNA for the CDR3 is TGTGCCAGCAGCCACACAGGGCCTTCCTACGAGCAGTACTTC. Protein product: CASSHTGPSYEQYF.

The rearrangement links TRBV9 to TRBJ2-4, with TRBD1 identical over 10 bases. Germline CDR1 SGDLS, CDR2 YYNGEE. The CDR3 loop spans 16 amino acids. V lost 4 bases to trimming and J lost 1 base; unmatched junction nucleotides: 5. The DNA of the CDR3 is TGTGCCAGCAGCCCTGGGACAGGGGTTGCCAAAAACATTCAGTACTTC. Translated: CASSPGTGVAKNIQYF. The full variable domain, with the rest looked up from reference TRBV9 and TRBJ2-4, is DSGVTQTPKHLITATGQRVTLRCSPRSGDLSVYWYQQSLDQGLQFLIQYYNGEERAKGNILERFSAQQFPDLHSELNLSSLELGDSALYFCASSPGTGVAKNIQYFGAGTRLSVL.

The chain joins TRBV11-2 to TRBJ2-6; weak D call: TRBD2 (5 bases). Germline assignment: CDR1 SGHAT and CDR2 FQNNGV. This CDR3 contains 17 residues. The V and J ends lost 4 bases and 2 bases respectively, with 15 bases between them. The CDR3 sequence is CASSSQTRDPGANVLTF. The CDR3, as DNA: TGTGCCAGCAGCTCCCAAACTAGGGATCCTGGGGCCAACGTCCTGACTTTC. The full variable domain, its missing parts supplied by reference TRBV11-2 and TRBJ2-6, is EAGVAQSPRYKIIEKRQSVAFWCNPISGHATLYWYQQILGQGPKLLIQFQNNGVVDDSQLPKDRFSAERLKGVDSTLKIQPAKLEDSAVYLCASSSQTRDPGANVLTFGAGSRLTVL.

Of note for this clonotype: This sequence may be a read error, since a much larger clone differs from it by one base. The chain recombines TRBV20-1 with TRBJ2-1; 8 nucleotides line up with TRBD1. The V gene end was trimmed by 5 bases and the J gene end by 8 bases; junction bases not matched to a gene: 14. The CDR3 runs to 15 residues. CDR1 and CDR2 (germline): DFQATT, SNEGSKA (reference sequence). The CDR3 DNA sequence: TGCAGTGCTCCCCGGACAGGGAGAGGATGGGATGAGCAGTTCTTC. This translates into CSAPRTGRGWDEQFF.

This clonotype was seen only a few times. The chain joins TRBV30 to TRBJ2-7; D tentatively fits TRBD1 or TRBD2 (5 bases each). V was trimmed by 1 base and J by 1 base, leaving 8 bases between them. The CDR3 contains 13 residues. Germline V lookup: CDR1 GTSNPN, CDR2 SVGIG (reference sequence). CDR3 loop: CAWSGGRSYEQYF. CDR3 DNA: TGTGCCTGGAGTGGGGGACGGTCCTACGAGCAGTACTTC.

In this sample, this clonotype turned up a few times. The CDR3 nucleotides are TGTGCCAGCAGCTTCGGACTAGCGGGAAGGTTGGGAGAGACCCAGTACTTC. This sequence encodes CASSFGLAGRLGETQYF. The rearrangement links TRBV7-2 to TRBJ2-5, with 12 bases lining up with TRBD2. Germline V gives CDR1 SGHTA, CDR2 FQGNSA. The ends lost 3 bases at V and 4 bases at J; junction bases unmatched: 9. This CDR3 contains 17 residues.